The present TCR beta chain was sequenced within a study of OX40 agonist ivuxolimab in advanced cancers. Autoimmune disease history or systemic immunosuppression barred patients. The CDR3 runs 12 residues. CDR1 and CDR2 from the germline V gene are SQVTM and ANQGSEA. A note on this clone: The germline gene is not matched at one end of the junction; a read error may be the cause.

Generated by immunoSEQ multiplex PCR, the TCRdb table keeps only in-frame clones and is missing some. The sample records roughly 24,000 clones, 79% being singletons. This TCR was recovered from an adult with an advanced solid tumor such as melanoma, head and neck, liver or kidney cancer. J is TRBJ2-3 and V is TRBV29-1; D remains ambiguous. The sample in question was CD4+ or CD8+ T cells sorted from blood, obtained in a trial of the OX40 agonist ivuxolimab. The CDR3, as DNA: TGCAGCGTTGCCCCAGACACAGTTACGCAGTATTTT. It yields the protein CSVAPDTVTQYF.